This entry features one TCR beta chain sequence. This receptor's antigen is unknown. The junction and the germline gene differ at one end; a read error may be behind it. The data originate from a study of tumor-infiltrating lymphocytes in primary liver carcinoma (dated by TCRdb to 2017 to 2019). Concerning the study at large: A handful of patients with histopathologically diagnosed primary liver carcinoma underwent surgical resection in China between late 2015 and 2016. A total of roughly 35 specimens from 5 patients, comprising about 25 tumor regions, 5 adjacent noncancerous liver tissues and 5 peripheral blood samples, were covered by TCRbeta repertoire sequencing. Technical replicate repertoires showed high reproducibility, with mean shared-clone rates approximately 0.87 and correlation coefficients above 0.95. TCRbeta repertoire sequencing, expression microarrays and whole-exome sequencing were combined in the study across five regions of each liver tumor, with adjacent normal tissue and blood also included. Hepatocellular carcinoma (four) or combined HCC and intrahepatic cholangiocarcinoma (one) was present in the five patients, who were three men and two women aged 30 to 69 years. Each sample produced roughly 3.65 to 8 million productive TCRbeta reads, and read depth showed no significant difference between tissue types. The five patients had tumors staged T1-T3 N0M0, with maximum diameters ranging from roughly 4 to 10 cm.

A constant-region primer and ProtoScript II reverse transcriptase were used to reverse-transcribe TCRbeta-specific cDNA from approximately 500 ng total RNA. Three nested multiplex PCR rounds, following a slightly modified ARM-PCR procedure, were used to build the TCRbeta libraries. Sample barcodes and Illumina adapters were added in a final 25-cycle PCR using Deep VentR polymerase. Before sequencing, amplicons between 200 and 500 bp were purified from gel using a QIAquick gel extraction kit. An Illumina HiSeq 2500 was used to sequence the TCRbeta amplicons, generating 250-bp paired-end reads. The original pipeline was this. Quality trimming of reads was performed with Trimmomatic v0.33, and paired reads were merged with FLASH v1.2.11 so that full CDR3 sequences could be recovered. V, D and J germline segments were assigned to the rearranged TCRbeta sequences using MiGEC v1.2.1b. Clonotype statistics and Shannon-Wiener diversity indices were computed with VDJtools v1.0.0. To cut down on sampling bias, every analysis after diversity analysis relied on just the 250 most abundant clonotypes from each sample. Starting from the raw public reads, TCRdb applied fastp trimming at Q25, assembled clones with MiXCR and retained in-frame beta chains. Every distinct CDR3 protein forms one entry, paired with its most common genes and DNA. V and J calls and clone size were set by TCRdb, not the authors. This sample has about 300,000 distinct CDR3 sequences in its table, and 65% of those were observed once. The ten most abundant clones make up roughly 9% of the sample.

TRIzol reagent was used to extract blood RNA from unsorted whole blood, while the DNeasy Blood & Tissue kit provided the germline DNA. Patients had chronic HBV infection and were treatment-naive at sampling. Before surgery, roughly 4 milliliters of peripheral blood were drawn into K2EDTA tubes. Paper-wide results and their limitations: With just five patients in the study, the authors point out that the findings should be validated in a larger study. Bulk unsorted samples precluded comparing CD4+ and CD8+ T cell repertoires. Consistent with antigen-driven expansion, pairs of tumor regions showed higher repertoire overlap (mean around 35%) than either tumor-adjacent pairs (around 17%) or tumor-blood pairs (approximately 14%). Because sequencing covered only the TCR beta chain and unpaired alpha chains were not captured, true repertoire diversity is likely underestimated. The top 250 clones accounted for a significantly greater share of the repertoire in tumors than in blood (p = 0.039).

Sequenced: peripheral blood. This receptor was obtained from a man in his forties or fifties with primary liver carcinoma and hepatitis B virus infection.

The bases are TGTGCCAGCAGTTTACGACCGGACTCCTACGAGCAGCACTTC. This codes for CASSLRPDSYEQHF. The V gene is TRBV6-1 and the J gene is TRBJ2-7; perhaps TRBD2 is the D gene, with 5 bases matching. Its CDR3 holds 14 amino acids, cysteine through phenylalanine. The sequence is cut down to CDR3 DNA, 42 bases in frame from base 1. Taken from the germline V gene, the CDR1 and CDR2 loops are MNHNS and SASEGT.